Below, 18 T cell receptor beta chains from the same sample are listed, as sequenced in a study of PD-1 blockade in mismatch repair-deficient tumors. The repertoire was sequenced with immunoSEQ multiplex PCR; TCRdb's copy has only in-frame clones and lacks some. The sample lists 100,000 to 150,000 clones; around 86% were seen once. The input for sequencing was peripheral blood, taken 44 weeks after starting pembrolizumab. Receptor source: an adult with mismatch repair-deficient cancer.

The CDR3 here is CAWSVPIWDSDRGTYGYTF. The CDR3 DNA reads TGTGCCTGGAGTGTACCTATCTGGGATTCAGACAGGGGTACCTATGGCTACACCTTC. This rearrangement joins TRBV30 to TRBJ1-2; 8 bases are shared with TRBD1. Germline assignment: CDR1 GTSNPN and CDR2 SVGIG (reference sequence). The CDR3 is made up of 19 amino acids. The V and J ends lost 0 bases and 4 bases, in that order; junction bases with no gene match: 19.

This rearrangement joins TRBV7-9 to TRBJ2-1, with 8 bases that match TRBD2. CDR1 and CDR2 from the germline V gene are SEHNR and FQNEAQ (reference sequence). The CDR3 spans 15 residues. The ends lost 5 bases at V and 7 bases at J; junction bases unmatched: 10. The CDR3 DNA sequence: TGTGCCAGCAGCCTAATGAGCGGGAGCAAGAATGAGCAGTTCTTC. Translated: CASSLMSGSKNEQFF.

The gene calls are TRBV4-1 and TRBJ2-3; the D gene could be TRBD1 or TRBD2 (7 bases each). The CDR3 has 17 residues. Germline V gene sequence: CDR1 MGHRA, CDR2 YSYEKL. V lost 2 bases to trimming and J lost 2 bases, with 17 bases between them. CDR3 amino acids: CASSQKGTAGITDTQYF. The CDR3 coding sequence is TGCGCCAGCAGCCAAAAAGGGACAGCGGGAATCACAGATACGCAGTATTTT.

The chain's CDR3 is CASSPGLAANNEQFF. The CDR3 bases are TGCGCCAGCAGCCCTGGACTAGCGGCGAACAATGAGCAGTTCTTC. V usage is TRBV5-1 and J usage is TRBJ2-1; 10 nucleotides line up with TRBD2. The germline V gene has CDR1 SGHRS and CDR2 YFSETQ. The CDR3 length is 15 residues. J lost 5 bases, V lost 4 bases, and 6 bases had no gene match.

The chain couples TRBV6-5 to TRBJ2-7; unclear D gene. The V end was cut by 6 bases, the J end by 0 bases, with 9 bases between. The CDR3 loop spans 13 amino acids. Per the germline V gene, CDR1 is MNHEY and CDR2 is SVGAGI. CDR3 loop: CASSPTSSYEQYF. The DNA for the CDR3 is TGTGCCAGCAGCCCTACCAGCTCCTACGAGCAGTACTTC.

This sequence joins TRBV6-6 and TRBJ2-1, with D possibly being TRBD2 (5 bases). V lost 0 bases, J lost 6 bases, and 9 bases lay in between. The CDR3 extends over 14 amino acids. CDR1 MNHNY and CDR2 SVGAGI come from the germline V gene (reference sequence). DNA for the CDR3: TGTGCCAGCAGTTACTCTTCGACTACCAATGAGCAGTTCTTC. It translates to CASSYSSTTNEQFF.

V gene TRBV4-3 combines with J gene TRBJ2-7, with 10 bases matching TRBD2. The trim removed 0 bases at V and 4 bases at J, leaving 9 bases unmatched. The CDR3 loop spans 17 amino acids. In germline, CDR1 is LGHNA, CDR2 YSLEER. The CDR3 DNA sequence: TGCGCCAGCAGCCAAGATTTAGCTAGCGGGAGCAATTACGAGCAGTACTTC. It specifies CASSQDLASGSNYEQYF.

The rearrangement links TRBV7-9 to TRBJ2-7; D is ambiguous. CDR3 length: 12 amino acids. The V gene's germline CDR1 is SEHNR and CDR2 FQNEAQ (reference sequence). V lost 2 bases to trimming and J lost 4 bases, with 6 bases between them. The CDR3 nucleotides read TGTGCCAGCAGCTTATCTGAGTACGAGCAGTACTTC. Its protein is CASSLSEYEQYF.

The chain combines TRBV19 with TRBJ2-3, with 7 bases aligning to TRBD1. The CDR3 loop spans 13 amino acids. The V gene's germline CDR1 is LNHDA and CDR2 SQIVND (reference sequence). The V segment lost 4 bases and the J segment 4 bases; nucleotides outside the gene matches: 2. CDR3 DNA: TGTGCCAGTAGTAACGACAGGGCAGATACGCAGTATTTT. Translated, it gives CASSNDRADTQYF.

This sequence joins TRBV28 and TRBJ2-7; D possibly matches TRBD1 or TRBD2 (5 bases each). This CDR3 is built from 13 residues. Trimming cost V 5 bases and J 2 bases, with 10 bases left between them. Germline V CDR1 and CDR2: MDHEN, SYDVKM. CDR3 protein: CASSRDGPYEQYF. In nucleotides, the CDR3 is TGTGCCAGCAGTCGGGACGGCCCCTACGAGCAGTACTTC. The full variable domain, with the rest looked up from reference TRBV28 and TRBJ2-7, is DVKVTQSSRYLVKRTGEKVFLECVQDMDHENMFWYRQDPGLGLRLIYFSYDVKMKEKGDIPEGYSVSREKKERFSLILESASTNQTSMYLCASSRDGPYEQYFGPGTRLTVT.

The chain employs TRBV4-1 and TRBJ2-5; D may be TRBD1 (6 bases). The germline CDR1 and CDR2 sequences are MGHRA and YSYEKL. The CDR3 extends over 13 amino acids. The ends were cut back, 4 bases at V and 1 base at J, with 7 bases in the middle. The CDR3, as DNA: TGCGCCAGCAGCCGGACAGTCCAAGAGACCCAGTACTTC. This encodes CASSRTVQETQYF.

CDR3 in amino acids: CASSYPTSGMDEQYF. CDR3 coding DNA: TGTGCCAGCAGTTACCCGACTAGCGGGATGGACGAGCAGTACTTC. The rearrangement joins TRBV6-6 to TRBJ2-7; TRBD2 matches 11 bases. Germline V gives CDR1 MNHNY, CDR2 SVGAGI (reference sequence). The ends lost 2 bases at V and 5 bases at J; junction bases unmatched: 5. The CDR3 is made up of 15 amino acids.

The rearrangement joins TRBV6-6 to TRBJ1-2, with unresolved D. Germline values: CDR1 MNHNY, CDR2 SVGAGI (reference sequence). The CDR3 consists of 14 residues. V was shortened by 0 bases and J by 9 bases, with 14 bases between the two germline ends. This CDR3 reads CASSYSAEAMSYTF. CDR3 bases: TGTGCCAGCAGTTACTCCGCAGAGGCTATGAGCTACACCTTC.

The chain has TRBV27 and TRBJ2-1, with D perhaps assigned TRBD1 or TRBD2 (5 bases each). V shed 5 bases and J shed 3 bases, with 20 bases lying between them. The CDR3 consists of 17 residues. CDR1 MNHEY and CDR2 SMNVEV come from the germline V gene (reference sequence). CDR3 DNA: TGTGCCAGCAGTGGGTCGGGGCGTTCCTACTACTACAATGAGCAGTTCTTC. This gives the protein CASSGSGRSYYYNEQFF.

The chain is built from TRBV23-1 and TRBJ2-7; 8 bases match TRBD1. TRBV23-1 belongs to the ORF category, with a function that is uncertain. The J segment lost 6 bases and the V segment lost 5 bases, leaving 12 bases of the junction unmatched. The CDR3 runs 15 residues. The CDR3 DNA reads TGCGCCAGCAGTTTAAACGGCTTCGGGACAGGCGAGCAGTACTTC. Its protein is CASSLNGFGTGEQYF.

The chain combines TRBV4-1 with TRBJ2-7; tentatively, D is TRBD1 or TRBD2 (5 bases each). With 3 bases removed from V and 4 bases from J, the gap between germline ends came to 13 bases. The CDR3 runs to 14 residues. Germline-derived CDR1 and CDR2 are MGHRA and YSYEKL. The CDR3 DNA reads TGCGCCAGCAGCCAGGTGGGGGAGTGGTACGAGCAGTACTTC. Translated: CASSQVGEWYEQYF.

The V call is TRBV7-2, the J call TRBJ2-3; D not resolved. V lost 3 bases to trimming and J lost 3 bases, with 7 bases between them. Germline V gives CDR1 SGHTA, CDR2 FQGNSA. This CDR3 is 13 amino acids long. The CDR3 is CASSLRLTDTQYF. CDR3 in DNA: TGTGCCAGCAGCTTGCGATTAACAGATACGCAGTATTTT.

This clone was seen only a few times. The J gene is TRBJ1-2, the V gene TRBV19, with D uncertain. V was clipped by 0 bases and J by 5 bases, with 7 bases between them. From germline, CDR1 is LNHDA and CDR2 SQIVND (reference sequence). The CDR3 is made up of 13 amino acids. CDR3 protein: CASSIDTGYGYTF. The CDR3 DNA sequence: TGTGCCAGTAGTATAGATACGGGTTATGGCTACACCTTC.